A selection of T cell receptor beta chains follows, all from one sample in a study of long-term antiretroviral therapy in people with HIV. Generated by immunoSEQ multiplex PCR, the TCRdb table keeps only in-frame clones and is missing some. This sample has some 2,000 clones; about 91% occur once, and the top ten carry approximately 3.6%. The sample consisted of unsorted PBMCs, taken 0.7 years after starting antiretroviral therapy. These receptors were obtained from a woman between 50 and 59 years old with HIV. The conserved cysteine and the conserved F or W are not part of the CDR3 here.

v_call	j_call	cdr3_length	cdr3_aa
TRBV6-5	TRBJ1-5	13	ASRSSGAGNQPQH
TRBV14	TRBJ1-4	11	ASSRGFNEKLF
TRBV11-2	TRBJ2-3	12	ASSPWGGTDTQY
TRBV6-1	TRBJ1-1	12	ASSSGEGGTEAF
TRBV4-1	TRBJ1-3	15	ASSLESGTNSGNTIY
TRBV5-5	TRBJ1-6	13	ASSPRQGLNSPLH
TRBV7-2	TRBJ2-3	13	ASRARDRTTDTQY
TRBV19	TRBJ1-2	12	ASSPEGLYYGYT
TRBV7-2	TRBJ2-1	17	ASSLFGSWGLAGSDEQF
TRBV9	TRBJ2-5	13	ASSPTGTTQETQY
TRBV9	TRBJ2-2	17	ASSLSGTSGGPNTGELF
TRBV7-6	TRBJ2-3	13	ASSSTRLIPDTQY
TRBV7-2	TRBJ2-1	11	ASRWGEIYEQF
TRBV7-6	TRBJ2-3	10	ASSLDRDTQY
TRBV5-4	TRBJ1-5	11	ASSQGGDQPQH
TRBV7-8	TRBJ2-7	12	ASSFGSGPYEQY
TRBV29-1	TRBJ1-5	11	SVKTDPNQPQH
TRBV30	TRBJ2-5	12	AWRGTGGRETQY
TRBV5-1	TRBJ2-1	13	ASSSGLASYNEQF
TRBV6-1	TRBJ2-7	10	ASKGQSYGQY
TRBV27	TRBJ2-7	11	ASSSGGSYEQY
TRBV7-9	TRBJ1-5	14	ASSLGSGFRGQPQH
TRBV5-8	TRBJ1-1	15	ASSLFSGTALNTEAF
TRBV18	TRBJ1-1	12	ASWDRGLNTEAF
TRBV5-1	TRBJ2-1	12	ASSIPGRYNEQF
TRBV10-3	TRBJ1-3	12	ATRAADSGNTIY
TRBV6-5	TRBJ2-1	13	ASRRRDRGLNEQF
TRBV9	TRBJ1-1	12	ASSVGRGGTEAF
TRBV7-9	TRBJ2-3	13	ASTPRTGSTDTQY
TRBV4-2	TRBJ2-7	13	ASSQKRGQYNEQY
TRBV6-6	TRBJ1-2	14	ASSQGTGPPRFGYT
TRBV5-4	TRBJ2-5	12	ASSFPNRDETQY
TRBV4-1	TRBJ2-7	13	ASSQHSLPSYEQY
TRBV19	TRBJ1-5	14	ASSTRGQSSNQPQH
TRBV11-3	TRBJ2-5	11	ASSLHREETQY
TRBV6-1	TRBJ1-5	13	ASSLGDRVDQPQH
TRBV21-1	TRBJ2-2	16	ASSKTRWDTRGTGELF
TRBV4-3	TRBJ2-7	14	ASSQDLGVRADEQY
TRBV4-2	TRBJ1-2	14	ASSQEGDRPLAGYT